These 26 T cell receptor beta chains were all obtained from the same sample, sequenced in a study of blood T cell repertoires in COVID-19. This table comes from immunoSEQ multiplex PCR, and its TCRdb copy is limited to in-frame clones, with some not included. The repertoire holds 90,000 to 100,000 clones, approximately 82% seen once, with 4.1% in the top ten. Sequencing was performed on peripheral blood. These receptors were obtained from a man between 60 and 75 years old with acute or convalescent COVID-19.

The rearrangement uses TRBV9 and TRBJ2-2; 9 nucleotides align to TRBD1. The CDR3 totals 14 residues. From germline, CDR1 is SGDLS and CDR2 YYNGEE. J lost 6 bases, V lost 3 bases, and 3 bases had no gene match. CDR3 sequence: CASSARQGAGELFF. CDR3 sequence (DNA): TGTGCCAGCAGCGCAAGACAGGGGGCCGGGGAGCTGTTTTTT.

The chain joins TRBV7-2 to TRBJ1-1; TRBD1 is a possible D gene (5 bases). This CDR3 comprises 13 residues. Per the germline V gene, CDR1 is SGHTA and CDR2 is FQGNSA. V lost 5 bases and J lost 5, with 12 bases in between. Here the CDR3 DNA reads TGTGCCAGCAGCCAGATCGGGGGTACTGAAGCTTTCTTT. Amino acid sequence: CASSQIGGTEAFF.

The rearrangement uses TRBV25-1 and TRBJ2-5, with 7 positions matching TRBD1. Losses at the gene ends were 6 bases for V and 2 bases for J; bases not matched to a gene: 6. Germline V gives CDR1 MGHDK, CDR2 SYGVNS. The CDR3 sequence is 14 residues long. The DNA for the CDR3 is TGTGCCAGCAGCGCCCCAGGGGGACAAGAGACCCAGTACTTC. Protein product: CASSAPGGQETQYF.

The chain has TRBV3-1 (or the pseudogene TRBV3-2) and TRBJ2-1; 12 positions match TRBD2. Germline trimming cut 4 bases from V and 4 bases from J; bases unmatched to any gene: 5. The CDR3 consists of 16 residues. Germline CDR1 LGHDT, CDR2 YNNKEL (reference sequence). Here the CDR3 reads CASSPTSGGRYNEQFF. The CDR3, as DNA: TGTGCCAGCAGCCCGACTAGCGGGGGCCGTTACAATGAGCAGTTCTTC.

The CDR3, as DNA: TGCGCCAGCAACCCCTCTACAGGGGTGGTTACCTATGGCTACACCTTC. This gives the protein CASNPSTGVVTYGYTF. The chain employs TRBV5-1 and TRBJ1-2; the match to TRBD1 covers 7 bases. This CDR3 contains 16 residues. Germline V gene data show CDR1 as SGHRS and CDR2 as YFSETQ. The junction had 15 bases not matched to a gene; V was cut back by 6 bases and J by 4 bases.

The gene calls are TRBV6-1 and TRBJ2-7; D possibly corresponds to TRBD1 (6 bases). V shed 3 bases and J shed 2 bases, with 14 bases lying between them. The CDR3 has 15 amino acids. Germline values: CDR1 MNHNS, CDR2 SASEGT. In DNA form, the CDR3 reads TGTGCCAGCAGTGAGGGACACGCACGACCCTACGAGCAGTACTTC. It yields the protein CASSEGHARPYEQYF.

The CDR3 nucleotides read TGTGCCAGCAGCTTAGGGGCTTGGGGCGGATCCTCGCCCCAGCATTTT. This translates into CASSLGAWGGSSPQHF. The chain recombines TRBV7-2 with TRBJ1-5; possibly TRBD1 for D (5 bases). This CDR3 region has 16 residues. Trimming removed 1 base at V and 9 bases at J, with 19 bases between. Germline CDR1 is SGHTA and CDR2 is FQGNSA.

This clone has just one count. CDR3 in amino acids: CASIQTGSMNTEAFF. The CDR3 region has the DNA TGTGCCAGCATACAGACAGGTAGCATGAACACTGAAGCTTTCTTT. This chain connects TRBV27 to TRBJ1-1; maybe TRBD1 (6 bases). Trimming stripped 7 bases from V and 0 bases from J, with 15 bases between. The CDR3 sequence is 15 residues long. Germline assignment: CDR1 MNHEY and CDR2 SMNVEV (reference sequence).

The J gene is TRBJ1-1, the V gene TRBV3-1 (or the pseudogene TRBV3-2); TRBD1 is a possible D gene (6 bases). Germline V gene data show CDR1 as LGHDT and CDR2 as YNNKEL (reference sequence). V was cut by 4 bases and J by 1 base, with 13 bases left in between. The CDR3 length is 15 residues. Here the CDR3 reads CASSRLDSGNTEAFF. The CDR3 DNA is TGTGCCAGCAGCCGTTTGGACAGTGGGAACACTGAAGCTTTCTTT.

The rearrangement uses TRBV19 and TRBJ2-1, with 11 bases fitting TRBD2. Unmatched junction bases numbered 8, after V lost 5 bases and J lost 8 bases. Germline-derived CDR1 and CDR2 are LNHDA and SQIVND (reference sequence). This CDR3 has 15 amino acids. The CDR3 loop is CASSDSGRALDEQFF. As DNA, the CDR3 is TGTGCCAGTAGTGATAGCGGGAGGGCTTTGGATGAGCAGTTCTTC.

The CDR3: CASSPLGRGNEKLFF. The CDR3 DNA sequence: TGTGCCAGCTCACCACTCGGGCGGGGTAATGAAAAACTGTTTTTT. The J gene is TRBJ1-4, the V gene TRBV18, with D unresolved. Trimming took 1 base from V and 4 from J, leaving 10 bases between them. The CDR3 has 15 residues. Germline V CDR1 and CDR2: KGHSH, LQKENI.

The table lists this clone with a few counts. The chain couples TRBV19 to TRBJ1-4, with 7 positions matching TRBD1. After removal of 8 bases from V and 10 bases from J, the junction contained 10 bases not matched to a gene. The V gene's germline CDR1 is LNHDA and CDR2 SQIVND (reference sequence). The CDR3 has 13 residues. The DNA of the CDR3 is TGTGCCAGTGGGACAGCTCGGAAGGGAAAACTGTTTTTT. It yields the protein CASGTARKGKLFF.

The chain is built from TRBV6-2 or TRBV6-3 and TRBJ2-5; 9 bases align to TRBD2. Germline CDR1 and CDR2: MNHEY and SVGEGT. The CDR3 covers 15 residues. With 4 bases clipped from V and 4 bases from J, the junction kept 7 bases outside the gene matches. The CDR3 is CASSFSGSSGETQYF. The CDR3 region has the DNA TGTGCCAGCAGTTTTAGCGGGAGTAGTGGAGAGACCCAGTACTTC.

V gene TRBV3-1 (or the pseudogene TRBV3-2) combines with J gene TRBJ1-1, with D uncertain. V was shortened by 3 bases and J by 1 base, with 9 bases between the two germline ends. Germline V lookup: CDR1 LGHDT, CDR2 YNNKEL (reference sequence). The CDR3 runs to 14 residues. The CDR3 DNA reads TGTGCCAGCAGCCAGTGGCCGCAGAACACTGAAGCTTTCTTT. The encoded protein is CASSQWPQNTEAFF.

The V call is TRBV3-1 (or the pseudogene TRBV3-2), the J call TRBJ1-5; perhaps TRBD1 as D (6 bases). The ends were cut back, 4 bases at V and 0 bases at J, with 19 bases in the middle. Germline-derived CDR1 and CDR2 are LGHDT and YNNKEL (reference sequence). This CDR3 region has 18 residues. DNA for the CDR3: TGTGCCAGCAGCCCAACCACGACAGACAGGTATAGCAATCAGCCCCAGCATTTT. As protein: CASSPTTTDRYSNQPQHF.

This chain uses TRBV7-9 with TRBJ2-5; D is possibly TRBD2 (5 bases). V gave up 4 bases and J gave up 5 bases, with 20 bases separating them. The CDR3 is 16 amino acids. CDR1 SEHNR and CDR2 FQNEAQ come from the germline V gene (reference sequence). The CDR3 sequence: CASSSREREVGETQYF. CDR3 coding DNA: TGTGCCAGCAGCTCAAGAGAGAGGGAAGTCGGGGAGACCCAGTACTTC.

There are a few counts of this clone. The CDR3 spells CASSIADSGANVLTF. CDR3 DNA: TGTGCCAGCAGCATAGCGGACTCTGGGGCCAACGTCCTGACTTTC. The chain uses TRBV5-5 and TRBJ2-6; D is perhaps TRBD2 (6 bases). The V and J ends lost 4 bases and 0 bases respectively, with 8 bases between them. CDR1 is SGHKS, CDR2 YYEKEE, per germline (reference sequence). The CDR3 has 15 residues.

This clone was detected only once. The gene calls are TRBV9 and TRBJ2-7, with 9 bases fitting TRBD1. J gave up 4 bases and V 2 bases, and 7 bases lay outside the gene matches. Germline-derived CDR1 and CDR2 are SGDLS and YYNGEE. The CDR3 consists of 15 residues. In nucleotides, the CDR3 is TGTGCCAGCAGCGTGGCGGGACAGGGTCTTTACGAGCAGTACTTC. Translated, it gives CASSVAGQGLYEQYF.

This clone was recorded only once. The V call is TRBV3-1 (or the pseudogene TRBV3-2), the J call TRBJ1-2; the D gene is possibly TRBD1 (5 bases). CDR1 and CDR2 from the germline V gene are LGHDT and YNNKEL (reference sequence). This CDR3 comprises 13 residues. The V end lost 4 bases, the J end lost 5 bases, and 11 bases lay between the germline ends. The CDR3 DNA reads TGTGCCAGCAGCCCCCGGAGGGGTTATGGCTACACCTTC. It translates to CASSPRRGYGYTF.

This clone showed up just a few times. The chain uses TRBV3-1 (or the pseudogene TRBV3-2) and TRBJ1-2; 8 bases are shared with TRBD1. From germline, CDR1 is LGHDT and CDR2 YNNKEL (reference sequence). Germline trimming cut 4 bases from V and 11 bases from J; bases unmatched to any gene: 12. The CDR3 runs to 14 residues. CDR3 nucleotides: TGTGCCAGCAGCCTCCAGGGGGCGGGTGGGCTATACACCTTC. It is translated as CASSLQGAGGLYTF.

The rearrangement joins TRBV6-5 to TRBJ2-1; 8 nucleotides match TRBD2. CDR1 is MNHEY and CDR2 is SVGAGI in the germline V gene. Germline trimming cut 0 bases from V and 9 bases from J; bases unmatched to any gene: 7. The CDR3 is 15 amino acids. CDR3 in amino acids: CASSYSSLAGSEQFF. The CDR3 bases are TGTGCCAGCAGTTACTCGTCGTTAGCGGGGAGTGAGCAGTTCTTC.

This clone was observed a handful of times. This chain links TRBV7-2 with TRBJ1-6; 8 positions agree with TRBD1. Germline loops: CDR1 SGHTA, CDR2 FQGNSA. V trimming: 5 bases; J trimming: 6 bases; junction bases outside the gene matches: 3. This CDR3 region has 14 residues. DNA of the CDR3: TGTGCCAGCAGCGTCGACAGGGGTAATTCACCCCTCCACTTT. Its translation is CASSVDRGNSPLHF.

The chain links TRBV10-3 to TRBJ1-1, with D tentatively TRBD1 (5 bases). This CDR3 region has 13 residues. V lost 6 bases, J lost 7 bases, and 15 bases lay in between. CDR1 is ENHRY, CDR2 SYGVKD, per germline. The CDR3 DNA is TGTGCCATCAGGGCCGGGGGAGAGAGTGAAGCTTTCTTT. This sequence encodes CAIRAGGESEAFF.

This clone appeared many times. This CDR3 reads CASSFGQGTGYTF. CDR3 bases: TGCGCCAGCAGCTTTGGACAGGGAACTGGCTACACCTTC. The chain is built from TRBV5-1 and TRBJ1-2, with 8 bases identical to TRBD1. Trimming removed 2 bases from V and 7 bases from J; junction bases left unmatched: 4. This CDR3 contains 13 residues. Germline V lookup: CDR1 SGHRS, CDR2 YFSETQ.

The rearrangement links TRBV11-3 to TRBJ2-7, with 12 bases aligning to TRBD2. V lost 1 base and J lost 5; bases outside the gene matches: 3. Germline values: CDR1 SGHNT, CDR2 YENEEA. The CDR3 has 15 residues. Here the CDR3 reads CASSLGLAGANEQYV. DNA of the CDR3: TGTGCCAGCAGCTTAGGACTAGCGGGAGCAAACGAGCAGTACGTC.

CDR3: CASSSTGVGANVLTF. The CDR3, as DNA: TGCGCCAGCAGCTCGACAGGGGTTGGGGCCAACGTCCTGACTTTC. The chain has TRBV5-1 and TRBJ2-6, with TRBD1 matching over 8 bases. The CDR3 runs to 15 residues. Germline-derived CDR1 and CDR2 are SGHRS and YFSETQ. V was clipped by 3 bases and J by 3 bases; unmatched bases: 2.